Described below is a single T cell receptor (beta chain) sequence and its context. The germline gives CDR1 SGHRS, CDR2 YFSETQ. CDR3 size: 16 residues. Trimming removed 1 base from V and 9 bases from J, with 20 bases in between. These data originate in a study of blood T cell repertoires in COVID-19. Background on the study: Researchers got acute and convalescent COVID-19 samples from the United States, Italy and Spain. Sources were T cells, B-cell-depleted T cells, or PBMCs; the material itself was cDNA or gDNA.

Original processing methods: Nucleated cell counts were estimated from reference gene primer amplification. Some clones are missing from TCRdb's copy, which holds only in-frame ones; the method was immunoSEQ multiplex PCR. V and J calls and clone size come straight from that table; D and trimming were deduced from the DNA. The table lists about 67,000 clones, about 90% of them singletons. Sequencing was done on a sample of peripheral blood. The receptor comes from a middle-aged man with active COVID-19. The chain links TRBV5-1 to TRBJ2-1; no clear D. The CDR3 here is CASSLTSSIQIGEQFF. The DNA of the CDR3 is TGCGCCAGCAGCTTGACAAGCAGTATACAGATTGGTGAGCAGTTCTTC.